This TCR beta chain is from a study of cytomegalovirus exposure and HLA in healthy donors. Study-wide results and limits: CMV serostatus was the sole immune exposure information available. TCR sequences were mostly rare, though some public TCRs occurred in many donors.

On this clone: The antigen is not known.

PCR employed 60 Vbeta and 13 Jbeta primers. Measured with immunoSEQ multiplex PCR; TCRdb has only the in-frame clones, and not every one. In the table there are roughly 180,000 clones, almost 85% of which are singletons. Trimming cost V 5 bases and J 4 bases; bases outside gene matches: 9. The CDR3 runs to 16 residues. Germline values: CDR1 MNHEY, CDR2 SMNVEV (reference sequence). The sequence was obtained from a boy aged 5-17 years in good health and CMV-seronegative. The chain has TRBV27 and TRBJ2-2; 8 positions agree with TRBD2. The sample taken for sequencing was PBMCs. The CDR3 nucleotides are TGTGCCAGCAGTCCGTCAGCGGGAGAGGTCACCGGGGAGCTGTTTTTT. It encodes CASSPSAGEVTGELFF.